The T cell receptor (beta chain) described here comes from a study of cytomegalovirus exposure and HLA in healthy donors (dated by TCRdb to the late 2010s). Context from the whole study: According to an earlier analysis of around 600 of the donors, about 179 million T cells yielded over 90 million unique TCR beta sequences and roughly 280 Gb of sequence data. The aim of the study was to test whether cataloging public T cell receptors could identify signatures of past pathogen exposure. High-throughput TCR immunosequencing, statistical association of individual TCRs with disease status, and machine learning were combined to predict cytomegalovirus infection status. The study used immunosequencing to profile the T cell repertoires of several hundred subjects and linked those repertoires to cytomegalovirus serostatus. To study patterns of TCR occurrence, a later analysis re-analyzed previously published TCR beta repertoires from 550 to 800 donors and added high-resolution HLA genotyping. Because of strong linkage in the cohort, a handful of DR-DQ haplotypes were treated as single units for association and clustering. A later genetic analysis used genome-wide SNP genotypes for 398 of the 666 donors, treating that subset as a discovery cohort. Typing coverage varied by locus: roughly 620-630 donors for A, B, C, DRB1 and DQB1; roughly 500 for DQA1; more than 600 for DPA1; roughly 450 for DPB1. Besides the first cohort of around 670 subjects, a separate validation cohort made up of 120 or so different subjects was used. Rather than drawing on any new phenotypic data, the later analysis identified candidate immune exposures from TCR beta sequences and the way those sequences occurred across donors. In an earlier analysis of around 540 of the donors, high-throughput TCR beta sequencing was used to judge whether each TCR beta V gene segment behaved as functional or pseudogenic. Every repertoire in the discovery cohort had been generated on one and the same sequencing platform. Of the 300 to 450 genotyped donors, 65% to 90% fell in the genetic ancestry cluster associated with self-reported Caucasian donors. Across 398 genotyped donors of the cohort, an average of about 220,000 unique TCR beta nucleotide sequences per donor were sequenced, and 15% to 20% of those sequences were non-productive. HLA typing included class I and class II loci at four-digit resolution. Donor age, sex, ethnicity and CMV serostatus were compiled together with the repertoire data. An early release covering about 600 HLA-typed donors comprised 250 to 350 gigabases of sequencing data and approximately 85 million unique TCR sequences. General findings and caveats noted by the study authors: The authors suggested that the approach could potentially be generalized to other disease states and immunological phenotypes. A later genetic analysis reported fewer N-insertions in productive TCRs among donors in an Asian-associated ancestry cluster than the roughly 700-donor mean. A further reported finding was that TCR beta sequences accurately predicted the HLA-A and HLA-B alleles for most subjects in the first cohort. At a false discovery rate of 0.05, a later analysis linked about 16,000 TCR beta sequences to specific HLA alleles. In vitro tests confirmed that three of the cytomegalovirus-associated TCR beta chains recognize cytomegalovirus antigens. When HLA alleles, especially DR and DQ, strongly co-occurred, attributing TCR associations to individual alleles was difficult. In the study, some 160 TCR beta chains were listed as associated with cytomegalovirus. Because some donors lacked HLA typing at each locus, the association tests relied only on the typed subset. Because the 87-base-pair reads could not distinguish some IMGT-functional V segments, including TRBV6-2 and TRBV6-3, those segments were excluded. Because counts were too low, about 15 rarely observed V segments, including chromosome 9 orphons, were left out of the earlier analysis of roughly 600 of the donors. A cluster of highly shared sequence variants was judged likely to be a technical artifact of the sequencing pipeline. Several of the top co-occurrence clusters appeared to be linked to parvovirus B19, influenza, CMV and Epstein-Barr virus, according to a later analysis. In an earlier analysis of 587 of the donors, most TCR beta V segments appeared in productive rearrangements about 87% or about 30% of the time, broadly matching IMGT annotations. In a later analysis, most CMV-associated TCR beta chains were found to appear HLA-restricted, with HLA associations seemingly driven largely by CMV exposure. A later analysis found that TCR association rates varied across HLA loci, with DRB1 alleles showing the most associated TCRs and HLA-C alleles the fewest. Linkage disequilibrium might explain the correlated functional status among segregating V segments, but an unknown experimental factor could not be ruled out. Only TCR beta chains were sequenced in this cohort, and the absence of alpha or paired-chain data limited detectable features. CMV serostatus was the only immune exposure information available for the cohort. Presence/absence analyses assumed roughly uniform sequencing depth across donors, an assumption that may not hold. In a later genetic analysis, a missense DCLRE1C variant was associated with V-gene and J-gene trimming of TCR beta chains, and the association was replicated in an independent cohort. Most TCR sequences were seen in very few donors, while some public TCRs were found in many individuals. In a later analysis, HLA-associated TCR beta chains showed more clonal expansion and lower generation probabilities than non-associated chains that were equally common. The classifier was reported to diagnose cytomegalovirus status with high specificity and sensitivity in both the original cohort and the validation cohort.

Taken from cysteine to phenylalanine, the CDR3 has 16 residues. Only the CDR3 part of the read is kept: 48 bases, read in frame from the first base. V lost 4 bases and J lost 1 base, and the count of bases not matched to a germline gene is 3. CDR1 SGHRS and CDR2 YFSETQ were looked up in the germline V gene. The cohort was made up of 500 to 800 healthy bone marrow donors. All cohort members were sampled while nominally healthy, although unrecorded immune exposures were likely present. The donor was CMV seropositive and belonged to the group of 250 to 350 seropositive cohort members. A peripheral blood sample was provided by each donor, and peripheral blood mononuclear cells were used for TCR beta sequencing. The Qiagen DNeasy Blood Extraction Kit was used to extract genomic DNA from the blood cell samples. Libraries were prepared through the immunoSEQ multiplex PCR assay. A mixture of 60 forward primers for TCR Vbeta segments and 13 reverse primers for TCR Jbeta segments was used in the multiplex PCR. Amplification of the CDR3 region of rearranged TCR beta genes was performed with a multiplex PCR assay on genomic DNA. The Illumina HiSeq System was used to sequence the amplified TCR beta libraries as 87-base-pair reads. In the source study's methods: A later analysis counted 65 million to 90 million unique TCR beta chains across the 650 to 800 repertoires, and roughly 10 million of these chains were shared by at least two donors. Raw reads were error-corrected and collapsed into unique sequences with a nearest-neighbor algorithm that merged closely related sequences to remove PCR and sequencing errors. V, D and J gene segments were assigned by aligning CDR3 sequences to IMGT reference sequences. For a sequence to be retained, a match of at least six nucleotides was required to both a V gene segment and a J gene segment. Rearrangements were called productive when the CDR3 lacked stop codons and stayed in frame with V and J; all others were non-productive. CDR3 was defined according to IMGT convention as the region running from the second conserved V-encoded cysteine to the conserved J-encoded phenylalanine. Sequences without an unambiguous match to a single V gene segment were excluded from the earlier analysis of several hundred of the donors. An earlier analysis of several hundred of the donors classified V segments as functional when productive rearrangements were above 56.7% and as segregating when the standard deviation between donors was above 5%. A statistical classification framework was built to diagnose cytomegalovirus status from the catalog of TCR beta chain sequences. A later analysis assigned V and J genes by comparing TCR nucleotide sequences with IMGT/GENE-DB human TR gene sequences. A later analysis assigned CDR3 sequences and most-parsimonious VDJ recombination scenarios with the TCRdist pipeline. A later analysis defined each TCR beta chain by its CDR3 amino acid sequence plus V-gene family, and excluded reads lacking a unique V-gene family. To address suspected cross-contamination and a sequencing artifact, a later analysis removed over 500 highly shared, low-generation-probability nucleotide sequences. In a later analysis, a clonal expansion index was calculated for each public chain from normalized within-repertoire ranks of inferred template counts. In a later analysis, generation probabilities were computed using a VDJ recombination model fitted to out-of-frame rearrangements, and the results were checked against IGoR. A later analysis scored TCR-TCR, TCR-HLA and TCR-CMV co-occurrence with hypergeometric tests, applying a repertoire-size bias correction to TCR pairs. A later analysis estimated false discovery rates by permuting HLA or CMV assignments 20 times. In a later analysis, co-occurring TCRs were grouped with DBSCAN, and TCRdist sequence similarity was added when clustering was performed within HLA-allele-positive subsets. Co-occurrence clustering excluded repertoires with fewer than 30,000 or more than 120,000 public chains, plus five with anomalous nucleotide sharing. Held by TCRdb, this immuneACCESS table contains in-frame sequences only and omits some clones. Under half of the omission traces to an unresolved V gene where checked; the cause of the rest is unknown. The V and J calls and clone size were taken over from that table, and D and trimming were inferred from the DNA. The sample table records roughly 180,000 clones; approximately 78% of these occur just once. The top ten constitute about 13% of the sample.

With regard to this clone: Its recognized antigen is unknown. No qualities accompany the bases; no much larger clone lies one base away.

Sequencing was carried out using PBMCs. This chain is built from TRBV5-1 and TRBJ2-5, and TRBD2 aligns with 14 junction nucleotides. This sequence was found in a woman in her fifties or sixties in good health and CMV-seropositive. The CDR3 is CASSMGTSGGQETQYF. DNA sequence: TGCGCCAGCAGCATGGGGACTAGCGGGGGCCAAGAGACCCAGTACTTC.